This TCR beta chain came from a study of blood T cell repertoires in COVID-19. On the study more broadly: COVID-19 samples collected from the United States, Italy and Spain covered acute and convalescent phases.

The authors' processing: The assay estimated nucleated cells by amplifying reference gene primers. Clones were sequenced by immunoSEQ multiplex PCR, and TCRdb holds only the in-frame ones, with some missing. V and J calls and clone size come straight from that table; D and trimming were deduced from the DNA. This table holds 250,000 to 300,000 clones, around 78% found once. The CDR3 runs to 13 residues. The V gene's germline CDR1 is SGHVS and CDR2 FQNEAQ. Trimming stripped 4 bases from V and 3 bases from J, with 10 bases between. Sequencing was done on a sample of peripheral blood. The chain uses TRBV7-8 and TRBJ2-7, with D tentatively TRBD1 (5 bases). The clonotype comes from a man aged 55 to 70 who had recovered from COVID-19. The CDR3 is CASSSLGHYEQYF. CDR3 DNA sequence: TGTGCCAGCAGCTCCCTGGGGCACTACGAGCAGTACTTC.